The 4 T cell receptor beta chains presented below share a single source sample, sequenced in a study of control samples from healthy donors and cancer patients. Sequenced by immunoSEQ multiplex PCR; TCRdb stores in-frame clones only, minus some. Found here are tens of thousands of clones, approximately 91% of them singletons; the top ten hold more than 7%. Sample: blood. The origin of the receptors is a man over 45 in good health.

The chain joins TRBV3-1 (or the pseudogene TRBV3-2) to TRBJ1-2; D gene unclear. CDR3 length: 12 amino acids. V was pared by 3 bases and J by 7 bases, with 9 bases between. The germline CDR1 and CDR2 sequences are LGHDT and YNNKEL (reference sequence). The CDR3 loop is CASSQRSGGYTF. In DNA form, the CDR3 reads TGTGCCAGCAGCCAGCGTTCTGGTGGCTACACCTTC.

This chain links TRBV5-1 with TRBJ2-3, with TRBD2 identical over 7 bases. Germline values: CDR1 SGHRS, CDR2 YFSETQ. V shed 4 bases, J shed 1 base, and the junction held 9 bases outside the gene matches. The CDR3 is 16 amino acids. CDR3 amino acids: CASSPLPSGGTDTQYF. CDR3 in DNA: TGCGCCAGCAGCCCCCTTCCTAGCGGTGGCACAGATACGCAGTATTTT.

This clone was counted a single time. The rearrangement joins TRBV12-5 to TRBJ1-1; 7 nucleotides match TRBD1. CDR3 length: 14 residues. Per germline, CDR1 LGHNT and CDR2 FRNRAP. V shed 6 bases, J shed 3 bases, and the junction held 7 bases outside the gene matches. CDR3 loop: CASGTGVKYTEAFF. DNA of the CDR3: TGTGCTAGTGGAACAGGGGTTAAGTACACTGAAGCTTTCTTT.

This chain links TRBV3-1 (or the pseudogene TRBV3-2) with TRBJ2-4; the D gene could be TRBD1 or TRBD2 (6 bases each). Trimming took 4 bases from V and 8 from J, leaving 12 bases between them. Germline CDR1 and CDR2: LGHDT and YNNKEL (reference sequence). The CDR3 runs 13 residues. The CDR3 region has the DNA TGTGCCAGCAGCCGATTTAGGGGGGACATTCAGTACTTC. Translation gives CASSRFRGDIQYF.